These 8 T cell receptor beta chains came from one sample sequenced in a study of blood T cell repertoires in COVID-19. Profiling relied on immunoSEQ multiplex PCR, and the TCRdb table lists in-frame clones only, not all of them. The sample includes a few hundred thousand clones, nearly 90% of them seen just once. Sequenced material: PBMCs or T cells enriched from blood (not recorded which). These receptors were taken from a woman in her 30s who had recovered from COVID-19.

The chain has TRBV5-4 and TRBJ1-1, with D tentatively TRBD1 (6 bases). V lost 3 bases, J lost 6 bases, and 6 bases lay in between. From germline, CDR1 is SGHNT and CDR2 YYREEE (reference sequence). The CDR3 loop spans 11 amino acids. The CDR3 is CASSWTAEAFF. CDR3 DNA sequence: TGTGCCAGCAGCTGGACAGCTGAAGCTTTCTTT. Based on the CDR3 plus reference TRBV5-4 and TRBJ1-1, the full variable domain is ETGVTQSPTHLIKTRGQQVTLRCSSQSGHNTVSWYQQALGQGPQFIFQYYREEENGRGNFPPRFSGLQFPNYSSELNVNALELDDSALYLCASSWTAEAFFGQGTRLTVV.

Note on this clone: Other DNA sequences of this sample code for an identical CDR3. The chain links TRBV24-1 to TRBJ1-2; D gene unclear. Germline V gene data show CDR1 as KGHDR and CDR2 as SFDVKD. The CDR3 spans 12 residues. V lost 9 bases and J 2 bases, leaving 9 bases between the germline ends. The CDR3 sequence: CATSAGNYGYTF. The CDR3 DNA is TGTGCCACCTCCGCCGGGAACTATGGCTACACCTTC.

This clone came up a few times. The chain carries TRBV3-1 (or the pseudogene TRBV3-2) and TRBJ2-7; D unclear. Germline CDR1 is LGHDT and CDR2 is YNNKEL (reference sequence). V was shortened by 1 base and J by 6 bases, with 10 bases between the two germline ends. CDR3 length equals 13 residues. CDR3 nucleotide sequence: TGTGCCAGCAGCCAAGGTCTAGGCCTCGAGCAGTACTTC. Amino acid sequence: CASSQGLGLEQYF.

J is TRBJ1-2 and V is TRBV5-3; tentative D call: TRBD1 (6 bases). TRBV5-3 counts as an open reading frame of uncertain function. V was cut by 5 bases and J by 1 base, with 15 bases left in between. This CDR3 has 15 amino acids. The CDR3 sequence is CARSQQQDSNYGYTF. The CDR3 DNA follows: TGTGCCAGAAGTCAACAACAGGACAGTAACTATGGCTACACCTTC.

V usage is TRBV4-3 and J usage is TRBJ1-6; D is uncertain. V gave up 0 bases and J gave up 8 bases, with 8 bases separating them. CDR3 size: 14 residues. Germline CDR1 is LGHNA and CDR2 is YSLEER. CDR3 sequence (DNA): TGCGCCAGCAGCCAAGATCTATCCGATTCACCCCTCCACTTT. Protein sequence: CASSQDLSDSPLHF.

This chain joins TRBV5-1 and TRBJ1-1; maybe TRBD1 (6 bases). The CDR3 runs to 13 residues. V was cut by 4 bases and J by 4 bases, with 11 bases left in between. Germline CDR1 reads SGHRS; CDR2 reads YFSETQ. DNA for the CDR3: TGCGCCAGCAGCATGGCAGGGGCCACTGAAGCTTTCTTT. Protein sequence: CASSMAGATEAFF.

This clone has just one count. This sequence joins TRBV18 and TRBJ2-2, with a tentative D call TRBD1 (5 bases). CDR1 KGHSH and CDR2 LQKENI come from the germline V gene. Deletions cut 3 bases from V and 4 bases from J, with 15 bases between. CDR3 length equals 16 residues. The chain's CDR3 is CASSPLRQGGTGELFF. For the CDR3, the DNA is TGTGCCAGCTCACCGCTACGGCAGGGCGGCACCGGGGAGCTGTTTTTT.

The chain joins TRBV5-1 to TRBJ1-2; D may be TRBD1 (6 bases). Per germline, CDR1 SGHRS and CDR2 YFSETQ. Trimming left V 4 bases short and J 5 bases short, with 15 bases between. The CDR3 is made up of 14 amino acids. In DNA, the CDR3 is TGCGCCAGCAGCGAGGACAGAATGGAGTATGGCTACACCTTC. This gives the protein CASSEDRMEYGYTF.